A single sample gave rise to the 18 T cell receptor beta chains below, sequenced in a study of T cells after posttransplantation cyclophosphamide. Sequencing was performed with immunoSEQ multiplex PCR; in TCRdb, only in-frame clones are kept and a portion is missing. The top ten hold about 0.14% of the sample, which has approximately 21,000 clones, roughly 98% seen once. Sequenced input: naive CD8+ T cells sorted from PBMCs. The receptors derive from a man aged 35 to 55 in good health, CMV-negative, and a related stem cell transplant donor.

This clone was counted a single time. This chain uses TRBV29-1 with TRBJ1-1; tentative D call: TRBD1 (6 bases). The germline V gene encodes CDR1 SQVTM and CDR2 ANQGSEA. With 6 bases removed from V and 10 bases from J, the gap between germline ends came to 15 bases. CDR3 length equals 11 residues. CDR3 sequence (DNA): TGCAGCGTCGACAGGACGGGTCTAGCTTTCTTT. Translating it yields CSVDRTGLAFF.

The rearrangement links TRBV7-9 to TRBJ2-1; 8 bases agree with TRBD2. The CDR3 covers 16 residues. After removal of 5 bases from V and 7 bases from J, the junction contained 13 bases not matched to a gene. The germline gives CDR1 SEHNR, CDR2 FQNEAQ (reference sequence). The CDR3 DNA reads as TGTGCCAGCAGCCCTCCCCCAGCGGGAGAGAGAAATGAGCAGTTCTTC. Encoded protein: CASSPPPAGERNEQFF.

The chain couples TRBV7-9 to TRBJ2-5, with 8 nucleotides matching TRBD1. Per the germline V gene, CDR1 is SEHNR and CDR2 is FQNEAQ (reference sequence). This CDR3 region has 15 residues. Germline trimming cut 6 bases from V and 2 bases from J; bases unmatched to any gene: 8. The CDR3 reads CASSRTGFLQETQYF. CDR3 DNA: TGTGCCAGCAGTCGGACAGGGTTCCTGCAAGAGACCCAGTACTTC.

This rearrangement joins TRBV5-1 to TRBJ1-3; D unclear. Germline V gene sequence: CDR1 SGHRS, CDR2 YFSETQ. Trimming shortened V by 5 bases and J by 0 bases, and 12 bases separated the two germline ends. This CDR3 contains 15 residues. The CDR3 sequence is CASRLTPSSGNTIYF. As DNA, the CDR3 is TGCGCCAGCAGACTGACACCGAGCTCTGGAAACACCATATATTTT.

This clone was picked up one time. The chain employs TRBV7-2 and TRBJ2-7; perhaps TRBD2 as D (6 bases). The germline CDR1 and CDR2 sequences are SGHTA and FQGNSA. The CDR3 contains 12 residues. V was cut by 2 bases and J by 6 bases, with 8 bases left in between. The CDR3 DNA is TGTGCCAGCAGCTTAACCGGGAGCGAGCAGTACTTC. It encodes CASSLTGSEQYF.

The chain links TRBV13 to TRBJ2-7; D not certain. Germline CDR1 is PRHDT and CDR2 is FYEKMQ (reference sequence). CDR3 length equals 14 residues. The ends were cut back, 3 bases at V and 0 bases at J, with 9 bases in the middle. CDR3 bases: TGTGCCAGCAGCTTCAGTGGCCCCTCCTACGAGCAGTACTTC. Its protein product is CASSFSGPSYEQYF.

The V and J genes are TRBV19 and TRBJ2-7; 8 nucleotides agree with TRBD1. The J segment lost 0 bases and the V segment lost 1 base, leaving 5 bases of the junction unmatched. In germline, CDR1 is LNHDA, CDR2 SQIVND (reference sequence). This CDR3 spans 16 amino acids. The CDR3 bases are TGTGCCAGTAGTATAGGGGACAGGCCGAACTCCTACGAGCAGTACTTC. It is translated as CASSIGDRPNSYEQYF.

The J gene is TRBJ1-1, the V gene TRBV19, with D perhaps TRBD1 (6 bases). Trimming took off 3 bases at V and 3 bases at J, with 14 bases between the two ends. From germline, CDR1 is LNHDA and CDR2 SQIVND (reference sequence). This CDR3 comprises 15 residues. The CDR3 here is CASSIPDRWDTEAFF. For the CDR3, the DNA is TGTGCCAGTAGTATCCCGGACAGATGGGACACTGAAGCTTTCTTT.

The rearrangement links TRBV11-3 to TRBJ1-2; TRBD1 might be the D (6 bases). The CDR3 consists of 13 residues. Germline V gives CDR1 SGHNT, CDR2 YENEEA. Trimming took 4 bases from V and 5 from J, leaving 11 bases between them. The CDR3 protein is CASSSGTPYGYTF. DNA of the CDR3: TGTGCCAGCAGCTCCGGGACACCTTATGGCTACACCTTC.

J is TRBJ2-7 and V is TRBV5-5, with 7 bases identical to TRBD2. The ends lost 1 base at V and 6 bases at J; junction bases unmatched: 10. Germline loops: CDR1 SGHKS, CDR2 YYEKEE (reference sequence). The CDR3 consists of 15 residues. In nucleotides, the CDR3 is TGTGCCAGCAGCTTGATCGCGTCGCCGGGGGGCGAGCAGTACTTC. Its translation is CASSLIASPGGEQYF.

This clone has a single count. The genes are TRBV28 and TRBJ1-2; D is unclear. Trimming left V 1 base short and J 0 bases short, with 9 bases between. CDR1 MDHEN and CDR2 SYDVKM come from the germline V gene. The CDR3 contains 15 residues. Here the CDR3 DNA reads TGTGCCAGCAGTTTATCAGCAGGCTCTAACTATGGCTACACCTTC. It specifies CASSLSAGSNYGYTF.

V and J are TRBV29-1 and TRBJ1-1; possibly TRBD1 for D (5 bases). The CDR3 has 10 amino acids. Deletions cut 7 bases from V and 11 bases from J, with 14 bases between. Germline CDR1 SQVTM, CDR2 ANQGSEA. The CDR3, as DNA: TGCAGCGCCGTAGCAGGGATGGCTTTCTTT. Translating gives CSAVAGMAFF. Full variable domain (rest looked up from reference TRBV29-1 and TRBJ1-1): SAVISQKPSRDICQRGTSLTIQCQVDSQVTMMFWYRQQPGQSLTLIATANQGSEATYESGFVIDKFPISRPNLTFSTLTVSNMSPEDSSIYLCSAVAGMAFFGQGTRLTVV.

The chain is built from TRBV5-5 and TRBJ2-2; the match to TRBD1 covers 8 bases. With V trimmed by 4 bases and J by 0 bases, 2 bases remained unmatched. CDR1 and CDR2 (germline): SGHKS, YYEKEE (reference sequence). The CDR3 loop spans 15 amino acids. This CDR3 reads CASSPQGANTGELFF. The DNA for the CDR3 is TGTGCCAGCAGCCCACAGGGGGCGAACACCGGGGAGCTGTTTTTT.

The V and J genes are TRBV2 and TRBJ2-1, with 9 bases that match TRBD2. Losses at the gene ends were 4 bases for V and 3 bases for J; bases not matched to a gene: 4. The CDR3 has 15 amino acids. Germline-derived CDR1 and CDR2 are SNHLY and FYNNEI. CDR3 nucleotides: TGTGCCAGCAGTGCGGGACTAGCTTACTACAATGAGCAGTTCTTC. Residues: CASSAGLAYYNEQFF.

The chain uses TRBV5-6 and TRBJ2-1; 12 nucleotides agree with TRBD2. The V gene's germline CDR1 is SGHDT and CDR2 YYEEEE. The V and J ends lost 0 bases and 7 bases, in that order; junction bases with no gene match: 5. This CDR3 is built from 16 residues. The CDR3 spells CASSLVTSGRRNEQFF. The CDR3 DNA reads TGTGCCAGCAGCTTGGTTACTAGCGGGAGGAGAAATGAGCAGTTCTTC.

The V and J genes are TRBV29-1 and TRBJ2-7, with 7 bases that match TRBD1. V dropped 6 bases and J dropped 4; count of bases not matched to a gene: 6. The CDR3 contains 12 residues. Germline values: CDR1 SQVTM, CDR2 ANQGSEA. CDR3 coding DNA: TGCAGCGTGGGGGACAGCTTATACGAGCAGTACTTC. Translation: CSVGDSLYEQYF.

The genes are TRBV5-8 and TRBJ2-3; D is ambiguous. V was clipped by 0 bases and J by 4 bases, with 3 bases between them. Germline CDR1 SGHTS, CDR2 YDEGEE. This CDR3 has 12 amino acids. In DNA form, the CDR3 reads TGTGCCAGCAGCTTGGTCGCAGATACGCAGTATTTT. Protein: CASSLVADTQYF.

The chain's CDR3 is CASGQRYEQYF. The DNA of the CDR3 is TGTGCCAGCGGACAGCGCTACGAGCAGTACTTC. The V gene is TRBV18, the J gene TRBJ2-7, with D maybe TRBD1 (6 bases). Germline V CDR1 and CDR2: KGHSH, LQKENI. The CDR3 loop spans 11 amino acids. V was pared by 8 bases and J by 3 bases, with 8 bases between.